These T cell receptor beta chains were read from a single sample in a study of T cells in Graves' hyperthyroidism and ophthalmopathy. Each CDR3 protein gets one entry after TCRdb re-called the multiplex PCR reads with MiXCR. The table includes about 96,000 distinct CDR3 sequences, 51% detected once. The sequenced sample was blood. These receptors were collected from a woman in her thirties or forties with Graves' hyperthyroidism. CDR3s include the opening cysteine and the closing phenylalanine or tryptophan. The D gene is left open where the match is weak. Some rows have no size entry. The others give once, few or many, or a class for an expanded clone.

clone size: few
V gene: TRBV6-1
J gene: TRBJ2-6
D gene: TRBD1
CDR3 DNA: TGTGCCAGTAGACAGGGCTCTGGGGCCAACGTCCTGACTTTC
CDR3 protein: CASRQGSGANVLTF

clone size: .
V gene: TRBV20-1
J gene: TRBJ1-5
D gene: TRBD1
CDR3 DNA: TGCAGTGCTGAGGCCGGGACAGGGGACACTCTCAATCAGCCCCAGCATTTT
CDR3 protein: CSAEAGTGDTLNQPQHF

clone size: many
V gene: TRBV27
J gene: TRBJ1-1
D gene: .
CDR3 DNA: TGTGCCAGCAGGCAGGGGTGGACTGAAGCTTTCTTT
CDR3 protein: CASRQGWTEAFF

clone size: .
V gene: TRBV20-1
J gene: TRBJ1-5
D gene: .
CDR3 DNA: TGCAGTGCTAGAGCAGGGACGGCTTGGACTTTT
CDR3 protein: CSARAGTAWTF

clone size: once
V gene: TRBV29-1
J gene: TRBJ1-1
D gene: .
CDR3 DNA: TGCAGCGTTGAAGATCTCAGAGGGGGGGACACTGAAGCTTTCTTT
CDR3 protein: CSVEDLRGGDTEAFF

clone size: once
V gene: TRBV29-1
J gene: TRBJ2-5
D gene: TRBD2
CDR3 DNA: TGCAGCGTTGGGGGACTAGCGGGAGTTCGGAGGGAGACCCAGTACTTC
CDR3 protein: CSVGGLAGVRRETQYF

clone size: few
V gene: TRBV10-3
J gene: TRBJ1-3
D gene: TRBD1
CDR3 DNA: TGTGCCATCAGTCGCGACAGGGACACCATATATTTT
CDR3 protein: CAISRDRDTIYF

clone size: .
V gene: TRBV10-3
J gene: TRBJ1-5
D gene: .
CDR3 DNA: TGTGCCAGCAGTTACTCGATTGCCTTTGAGCGCCCCCAGCATTTT
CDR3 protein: CASSYSIAFERPQHF

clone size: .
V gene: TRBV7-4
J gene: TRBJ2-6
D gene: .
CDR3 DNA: TGTGCCAGCAGCTTCAGGCGGACAGGGGCCAACGTCCTGACTTTC
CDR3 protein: CASSFRRTGANVLTF

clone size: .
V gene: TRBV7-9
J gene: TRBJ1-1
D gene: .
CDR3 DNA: TGTGCCAGCAGCTTAGCTGGTGCGGCTTTCTTT
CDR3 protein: CASSLAGAAFF

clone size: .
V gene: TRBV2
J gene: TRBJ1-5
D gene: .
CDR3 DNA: TGTGCCAGCACTCGCGGCCGGGGGGGAAATCAGCCCCAGCATTTT
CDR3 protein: CASTRGRGGNQPQHF

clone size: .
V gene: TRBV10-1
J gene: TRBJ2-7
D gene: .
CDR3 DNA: TGCGCCAGCAGCCAAGAGTCGGTGGGGGAGCAGTACTTC
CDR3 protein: CASSQESVGEQYF

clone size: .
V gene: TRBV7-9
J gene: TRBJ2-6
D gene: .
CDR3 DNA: .
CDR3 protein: CASSFYICSAPWGPGANVLTF

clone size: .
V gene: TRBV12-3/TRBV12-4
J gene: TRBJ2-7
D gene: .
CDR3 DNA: TGTGCCAGCAGTCTCCGGAACGAGCAGTACTTC
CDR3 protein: CASSLRNEQYF

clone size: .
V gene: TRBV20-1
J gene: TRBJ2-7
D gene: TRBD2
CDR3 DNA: TGCAGTGCCACCGGGACTAGCGGGAGGACTGGGCAGTACTTC
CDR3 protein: CSATGTSGRTGQYF

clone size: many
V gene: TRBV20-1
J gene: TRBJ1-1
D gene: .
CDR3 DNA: TGCAGTGCTAGAGATGACTTTATGAACACTGAAGCTTTCTTT
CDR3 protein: CSARDDFMNTEAFF

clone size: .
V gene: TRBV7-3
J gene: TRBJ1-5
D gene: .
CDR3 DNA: TGTGCCAGCAGCCTACCCGGGACTGGCAATCAGCCCCAGCATTTT
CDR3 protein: CASSLPGTGNQPQHF

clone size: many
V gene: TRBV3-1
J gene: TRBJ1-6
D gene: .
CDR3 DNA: TGTGCCAGCAGCCAAAGCCCGCAGGGTACCGATTCACCCCTCCACTTT
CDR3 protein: CASSQSPQGTDSPLHF

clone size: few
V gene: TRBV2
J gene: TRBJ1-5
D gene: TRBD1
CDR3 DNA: TGTGCCAGCAGAGCCGGGACAGCCAATCAGCCCCAGCATTTT
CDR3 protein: CASRAGTANQPQHF

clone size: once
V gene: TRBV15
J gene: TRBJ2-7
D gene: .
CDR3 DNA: TGTGCCACCAGCCCCGGAGCCAGGGACCTACCGGACTACGAGCAGTACTTC
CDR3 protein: CATSPGARDLPDYEQYF

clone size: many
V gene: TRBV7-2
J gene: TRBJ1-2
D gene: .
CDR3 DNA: TGTGCCAGCAGCCGTTCAGGGAGTAACTATGGCTACACCTTC
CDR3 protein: CASSRSGSNYGYTF

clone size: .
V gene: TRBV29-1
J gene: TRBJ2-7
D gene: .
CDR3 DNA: TGCAGCAGTGGTTGGACGGGAGACTTCTACGAGCAGTACTTC
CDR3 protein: CSSGWTGDFYEQYF

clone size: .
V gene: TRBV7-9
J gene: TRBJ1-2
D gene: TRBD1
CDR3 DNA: TGTGCCAGCAGCTTAGGGGACAGGGATGGTTTCGGCTACACCTTC
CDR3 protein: CASSLGDRDGFGYTF

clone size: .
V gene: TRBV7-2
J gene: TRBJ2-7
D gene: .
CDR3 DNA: TGTGCCAGCAGCTTGATCCGGGAGAACGCCTACGAGCGGTACTTC
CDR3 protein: CASSLIRENAYERYF

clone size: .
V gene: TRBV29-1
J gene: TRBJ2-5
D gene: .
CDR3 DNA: TGCAGCGTTGAGGCGGGGCCGGGGACCCAGTACTTC
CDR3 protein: CSVEAGPGTQYF

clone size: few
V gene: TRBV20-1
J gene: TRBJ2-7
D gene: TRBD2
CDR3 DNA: TGCAGGGCGGGGGGGGGGTTCTACGAGCAGTACTTC
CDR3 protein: CRAGGGFYEQYF

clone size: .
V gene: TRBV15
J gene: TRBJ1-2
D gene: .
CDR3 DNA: TGTGCCACCAGCAAAGACAGCGGTGGAGGCTACACCTTC
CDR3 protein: CATSKDSGGGYTF

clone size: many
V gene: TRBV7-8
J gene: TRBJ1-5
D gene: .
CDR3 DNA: TGTGGGGGGGGTAGCAATCAGCCCCAGCATTTT
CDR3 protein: CGGGSNQPQHF

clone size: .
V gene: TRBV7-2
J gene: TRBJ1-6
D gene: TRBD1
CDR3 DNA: TGTGCCAGCAGCTCCACGGGACAGGGGTTTTCACCCCTCCACTTT
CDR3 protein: CASSSTGQGFSPLHF

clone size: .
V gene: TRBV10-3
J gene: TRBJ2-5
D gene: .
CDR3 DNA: TGTGCCATCAGTCCTGGCGGGGACGGGAAGACCCAGTACTTC
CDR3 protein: CAISPGGDGKTQYF

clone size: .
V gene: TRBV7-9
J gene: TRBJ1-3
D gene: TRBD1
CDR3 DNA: TGTGCCAGCAGCTGGGGACAGGGCTCTGGAAACACCATATATTTT
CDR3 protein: CASSWGQGSGNTIYF

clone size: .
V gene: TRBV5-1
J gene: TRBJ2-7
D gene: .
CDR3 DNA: TGCGACAGCAGCTTCGGACTCCGCTGGGTCTACGAGCAGTACTTC
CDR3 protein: CDSSFGLRWVYEQYF

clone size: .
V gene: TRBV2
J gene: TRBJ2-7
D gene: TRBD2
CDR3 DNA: TGTGCCAGCAGTTCGTCCGGGACTAGCGGAAGGAGGTGCGATCAGTACTTC
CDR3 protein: CASSSSGTSGRRCDQYF

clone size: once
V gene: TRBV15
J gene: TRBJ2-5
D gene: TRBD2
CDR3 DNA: TGTGCCACCAGCCCGCCGACTAGCGGGGGGCAAGAGACCCAGTACTTC
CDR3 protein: CATSPPTSGGQETQYF

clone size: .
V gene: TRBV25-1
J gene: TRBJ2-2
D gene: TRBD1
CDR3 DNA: TGTGCCAGGGGACAGCTGAACACCGGGGAGCTGTTTTTT
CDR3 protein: CARGQLNTGELFF

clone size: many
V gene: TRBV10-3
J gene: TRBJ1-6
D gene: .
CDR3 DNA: TGTGCCATCAGAGCTGCCAGGGATAATTCACCCCTCCACTTT
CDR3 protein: CAIRAARDNSPLHF

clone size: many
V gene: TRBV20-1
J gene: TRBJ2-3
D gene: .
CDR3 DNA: TGCAGTGCTAGTCCCACAGATACGCAGTATTTT
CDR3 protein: CSASPTDTQYF

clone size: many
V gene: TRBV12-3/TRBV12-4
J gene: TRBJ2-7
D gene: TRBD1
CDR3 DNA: TGTGCCAGCAGACGACAGGGCGTGGGCTACGAGCAGTACTTC
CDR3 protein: CASRRQGVGYEQYF

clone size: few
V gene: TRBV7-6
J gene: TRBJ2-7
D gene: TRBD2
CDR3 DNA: TGTGCCAGCAGCTTAAGCGGGACCGGGAGCGTCTACGAGCAGTACTTC
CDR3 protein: CASSLSGTGSVYEQYF

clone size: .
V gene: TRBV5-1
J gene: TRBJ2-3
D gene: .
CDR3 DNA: TGCGCCAGCAGCTTGTCGGTGTATCGGTACTCCACAGATACGCAGTATTTT
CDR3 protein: CASSLSVYRYSTDTQYF

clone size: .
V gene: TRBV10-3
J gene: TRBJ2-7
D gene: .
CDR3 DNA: TGTGCCATCAGTGAGGTTAGCTACGAGCAGTACTTC
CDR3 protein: CAISEVSYEQYF

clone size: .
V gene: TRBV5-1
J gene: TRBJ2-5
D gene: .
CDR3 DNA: TGCGCCAGCAGCTTGGCCACGAGAGAGACCCAGTACTTC
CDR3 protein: CASSLATRETQYF

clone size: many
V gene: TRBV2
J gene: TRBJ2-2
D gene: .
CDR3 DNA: TGTGCCAGCAGTAAAGCAGCAGTAGTCACCGGGGAGCTGTTTTTT
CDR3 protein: CASSKAAVVTGELFF

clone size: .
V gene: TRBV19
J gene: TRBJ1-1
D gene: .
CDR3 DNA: TGTGCCAGTAGTATAGGCGGGAACACTGAAGCTTTCTTT
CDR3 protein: CASSIGGNTEAFF

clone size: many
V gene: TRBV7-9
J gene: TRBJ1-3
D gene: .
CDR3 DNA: TGTGCCAGCAGCCCTAGCGGGCAGGGGGGAAACACCATATATTTT
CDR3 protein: CASSPSGQGGNTIYF

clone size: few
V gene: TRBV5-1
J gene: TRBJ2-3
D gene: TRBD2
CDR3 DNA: TGTGCCAGCAGCCCGTATGGACTAGCGAGCACAGATACGCAGTATTTT
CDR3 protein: CASSPYGLASTDTQYF

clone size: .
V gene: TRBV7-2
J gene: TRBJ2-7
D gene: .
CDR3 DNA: TGTGCCAGCAGCCTGACCGGGCTCTTCATGGGCGAGCAGTACTTC
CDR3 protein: CASSLTGLFMGEQYF

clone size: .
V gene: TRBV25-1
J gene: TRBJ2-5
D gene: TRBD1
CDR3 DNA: TGTGCCAGCAGTGGGGGAAGACAGGGTTCGATCCAAGAGACCCAGTACTTC
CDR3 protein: CASSGGRQGSIQETQYF

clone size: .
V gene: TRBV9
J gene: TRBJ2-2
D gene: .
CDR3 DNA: TGTGCCAGCAGCCTCTGGGGGACTCGAGCTGTTTTT
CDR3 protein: CASSLWGTRAVF

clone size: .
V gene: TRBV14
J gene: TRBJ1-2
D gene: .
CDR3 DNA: TGTGCCAGCAGCTCCGGGAACTCCGGCTACACCTTC
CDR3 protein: CASSSGNSGYTF

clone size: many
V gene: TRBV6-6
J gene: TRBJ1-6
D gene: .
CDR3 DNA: TGTGCCAGCAGTTACTCGAAGCAGGGGACACCCCTCCACTTT
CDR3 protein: CASSYSKQGTPLHF

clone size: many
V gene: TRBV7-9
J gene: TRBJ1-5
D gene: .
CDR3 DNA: TGTGCCAGCAGTGGGCAGCCTAATCAGCCCCAGCATTTT
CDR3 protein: CASSGQPNQPQHF

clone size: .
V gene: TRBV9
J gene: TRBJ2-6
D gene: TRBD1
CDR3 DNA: TGTGCCAGCAGCGTCACGACAGGGAGCTCTGGGGCCAACGTCCTGACTTTC
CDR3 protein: CASSVTTGSSGANVLTF